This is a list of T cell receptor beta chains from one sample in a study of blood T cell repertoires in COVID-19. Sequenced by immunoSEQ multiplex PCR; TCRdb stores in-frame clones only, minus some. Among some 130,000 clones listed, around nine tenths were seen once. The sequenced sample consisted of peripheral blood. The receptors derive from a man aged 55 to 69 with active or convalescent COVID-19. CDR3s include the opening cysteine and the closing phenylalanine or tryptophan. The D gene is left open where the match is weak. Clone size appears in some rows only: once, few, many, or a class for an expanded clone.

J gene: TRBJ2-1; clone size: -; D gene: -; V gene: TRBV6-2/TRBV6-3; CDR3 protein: CASSTTQGKGLNEQFF; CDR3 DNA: TGTGCCAGCAGTACCACCCAGGGGAAGGGGCTCAATGAGCAGTTCTTC
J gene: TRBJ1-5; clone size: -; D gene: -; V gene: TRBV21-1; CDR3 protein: CASSRVDNQPQHF; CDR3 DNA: TGTGCCAGCAGCAGAGTCGATAATCAGCCCCAGCATTTT
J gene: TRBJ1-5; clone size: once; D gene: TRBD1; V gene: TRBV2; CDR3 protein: CASSPQGAKQPQHF; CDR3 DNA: TGTGCCAGCAGTCCACAGGGGGCGAAACAGCCCCAGCATTTT
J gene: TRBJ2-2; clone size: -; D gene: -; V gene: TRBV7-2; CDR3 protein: CASRTNTGELFF; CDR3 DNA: TGTGCCAGCAGAACTAACACCGGGGAGCTGTTTTTT
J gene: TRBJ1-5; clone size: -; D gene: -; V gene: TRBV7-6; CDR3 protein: CASSRTGVNQPQHF; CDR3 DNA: TGTGCCAGCAGCCGGACGGGGGTCAATCAGCCCCAGCATTTT
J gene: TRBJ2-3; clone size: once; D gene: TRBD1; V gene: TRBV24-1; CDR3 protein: CATSTGGSGRGVSDTQYF; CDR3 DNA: TGTGCCACCAGCACAGGGGGCAGTGGACGGGGGGTTTCAGATACGCAGTATTTT
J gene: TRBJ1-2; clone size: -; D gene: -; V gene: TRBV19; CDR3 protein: CASRRRNYGYTF; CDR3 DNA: TGTGCCAGTAGGAGGCGCAACTATGGCTACACCTTC
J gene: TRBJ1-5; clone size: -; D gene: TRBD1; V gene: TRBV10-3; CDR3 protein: CASGTATNQPQHF; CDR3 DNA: TGTGCCAGCGGGACAGCCACTAATCAGCCCCAGCATTTT
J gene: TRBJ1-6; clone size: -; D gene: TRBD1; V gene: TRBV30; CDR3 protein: CAWNGQGASYNSPLHF; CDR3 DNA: TGTGCCTGGAATGGACAGGGGGCATCCTATAATTCACCCCTCCACTTT
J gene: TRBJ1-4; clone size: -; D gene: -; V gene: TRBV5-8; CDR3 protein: CASTIWTAATNEKLFF; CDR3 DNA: TGTGCCAGCACCATATGGACAGCCGCAACTAATGAAAAACTGTTTTTT
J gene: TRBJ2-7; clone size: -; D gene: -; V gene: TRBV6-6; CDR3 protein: CASRADTDLTYEQYF; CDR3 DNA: TGTGCCAGCAGGGCGGACACGGATTTAACCTACGAGCAGTACTTC
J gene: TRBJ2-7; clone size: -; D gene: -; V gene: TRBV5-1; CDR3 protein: CASSLGRRTPYEQYF; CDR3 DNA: TGCGCCAGCAGCTTGGGACGGAGGACTCCCTACGAGCAGTACTTC
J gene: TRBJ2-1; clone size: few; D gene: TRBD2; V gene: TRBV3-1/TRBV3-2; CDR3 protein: CASSQGSLRERGVSDNEQFF; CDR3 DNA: TGTGCCAGCAGCCAAGGTTCTCTGCGGGAGCGGGGGGTATCGGACAATGAGCAGTTCTTC
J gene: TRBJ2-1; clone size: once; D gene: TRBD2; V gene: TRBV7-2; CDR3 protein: CASSLGGGASGLSKQFF; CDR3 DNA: TGTGCCAGCAGCTTAGGCGGGGGGGCTAGCGGGTTAAGTAAGCAGTTCTTC
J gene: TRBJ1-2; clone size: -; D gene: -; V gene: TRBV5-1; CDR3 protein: CASSLVAGRVAYGYTF; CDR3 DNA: TGCGCCAGCAGCTTGGTTGCGGGGCGCGTGGCCTATGGCTACACCTTC
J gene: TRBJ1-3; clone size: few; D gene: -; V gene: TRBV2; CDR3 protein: CASSETGPSGNTIYF; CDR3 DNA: TGTGCCAGCAGCGAAACAGGGCCCTCTGGAAACACCATATATTTT
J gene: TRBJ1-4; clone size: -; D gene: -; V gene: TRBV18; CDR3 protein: CASSPPEQGGEKLFF; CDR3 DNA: TGTGCCAGCTCACCACCTGAACAGGGCGGGGAAAAACTGTTTTTT
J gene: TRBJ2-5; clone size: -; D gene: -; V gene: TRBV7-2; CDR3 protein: CASTTGSGGGETQYF; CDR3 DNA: TGTGCCAGCACCACCGGCTCGGGGGGCGGGGAGACCCAGTACTTC
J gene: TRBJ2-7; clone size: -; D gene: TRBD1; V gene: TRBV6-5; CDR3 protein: CASTQGLYEQYF; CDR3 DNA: TGTGCCAGCACACAGGGGCTATACGAGCAGTACTTC
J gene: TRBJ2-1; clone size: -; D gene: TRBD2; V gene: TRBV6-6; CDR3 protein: CASSLAGGPAYNEQFF; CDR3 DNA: TGTGCCAGCTCCCTAGCGGGAGGGCCGGCCTACAATGAGCAGTTCTTC
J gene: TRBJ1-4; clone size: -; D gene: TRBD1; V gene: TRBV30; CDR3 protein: CAWSVNRGATNEKLFF; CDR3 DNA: TGTGCCTGGAGTGTAAACAGGGGGGCAACTAATGAAAAACTGTTTTTT
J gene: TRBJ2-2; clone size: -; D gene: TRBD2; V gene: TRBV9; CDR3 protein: CASSVGYERGANTGELFF; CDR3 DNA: TGTGCCAGCAGCGTAGGTTACGAGCGGGGGGCGAACACCGGGGAGCTGTTTTTT
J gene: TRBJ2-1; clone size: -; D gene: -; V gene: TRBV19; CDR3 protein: CASSIQSTFYNEQFF; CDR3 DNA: TGTGCCAGTAGTATACAGTCGACTTTCTACAATGAGCAGTTCTTC
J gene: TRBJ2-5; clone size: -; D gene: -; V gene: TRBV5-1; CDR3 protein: CASSVEAPETQYF; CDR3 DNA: TGCGCCAGCAGCGTGGAAGCCCCAGAGACCCAGTACTTC
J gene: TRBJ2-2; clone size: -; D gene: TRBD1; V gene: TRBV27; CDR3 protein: CASTLGDRNTGELFF; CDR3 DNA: TGTGCCAGCACCCTGGGGGACAGGAACACCGGGGAGCTGTTTTTT
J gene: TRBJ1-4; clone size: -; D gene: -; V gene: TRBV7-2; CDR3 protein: CASSLAAAGRSEKLFF; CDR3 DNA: TGTGCCAGCAGCTTAGCGGCCGCAGGGAGGAGTGAAAAACTGTTTTTT
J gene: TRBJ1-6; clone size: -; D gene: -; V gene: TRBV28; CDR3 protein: CASSLGARALHF; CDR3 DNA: TGTGCCAGCAGTTTAGGGGCCAGGGCCCTCCACTTT
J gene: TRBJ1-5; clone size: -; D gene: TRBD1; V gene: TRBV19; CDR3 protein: CASSTGQGVYSNQPQHF; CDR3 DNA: TGTGCCAGTAGCACCGGACAGGGGGTTTATAGCAATCAGCCCCAGCATTTT
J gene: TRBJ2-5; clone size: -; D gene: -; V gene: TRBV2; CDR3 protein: CASLAGFQETQYF; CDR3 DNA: TGTGCCAGCTTAGCAGGGTTCCAAGAGACCCAGTACTTC
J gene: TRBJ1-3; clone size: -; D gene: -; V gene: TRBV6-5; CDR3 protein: CASSYSPEEGNTIYF; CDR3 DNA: TGTGCCAGCAGTTACTCACCGGAGGAAGGAAACACCATATATTTT
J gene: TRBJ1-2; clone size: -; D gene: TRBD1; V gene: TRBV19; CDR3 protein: CASSVTGGVTGYTF; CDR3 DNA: TGTGCCAGTAGTGTCACAGGGGGCGTCACCGGCTACACCTTC
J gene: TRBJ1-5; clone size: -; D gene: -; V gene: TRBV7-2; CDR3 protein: CASSQGQLSNQPQHF; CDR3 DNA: TGTGCCAGCAGCCAAGGACAGTTGAGCAATCAGCCCCAGCATTTT
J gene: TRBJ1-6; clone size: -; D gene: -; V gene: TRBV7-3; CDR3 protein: CASSLRRGGGSPLHF; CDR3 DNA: TGTGCCAGCAGCTTAAGACGTGGAGGCGGTTCACCCCTCCACTTT
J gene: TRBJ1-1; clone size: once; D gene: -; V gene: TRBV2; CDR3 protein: CASSAGGSTEAFF; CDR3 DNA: TGTGCCAGCAGTGCGGGGGGCTCCACTGAAGCTTTCTTT
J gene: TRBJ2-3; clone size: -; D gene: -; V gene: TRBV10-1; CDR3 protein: CASSRSGFTDTQYF; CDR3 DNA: TGCGCCAGCAGTAGGAGCGGGTTCACAGATACGCAGTATTTT
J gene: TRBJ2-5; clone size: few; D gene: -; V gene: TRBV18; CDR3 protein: CASSRPGLLQETQYF; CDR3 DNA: TGTGCCAGCTCAAGGCCGGGACTCCTTCAAGAGACCCAGTACTTC
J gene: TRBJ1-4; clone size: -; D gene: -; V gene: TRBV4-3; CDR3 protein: CASSQAPRFSGANEKLFF; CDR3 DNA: TGCGCCAGCAGCCAAGCTCCAAGGTTCAGTGGAGCTAATGAAAAACTGTTTTTT
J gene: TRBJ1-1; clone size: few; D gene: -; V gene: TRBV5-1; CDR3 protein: CASSSGLSNTEAFF; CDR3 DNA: TGCGCCAGCAGCTCAGGGTTATCGAACACTGAAGCTTTCTTT
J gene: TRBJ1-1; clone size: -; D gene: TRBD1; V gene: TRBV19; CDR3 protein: CASRHGTGIYTEAFF; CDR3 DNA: TGTGCCAGTAGACACGGGACAGGGATTTACACTGAAGCTTTCTTT
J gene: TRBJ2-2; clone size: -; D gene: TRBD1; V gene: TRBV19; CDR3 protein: CASSFRQGDGELFF; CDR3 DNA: TGTGCCAGTAGTTTCCGACAGGGGGACGGGGAGCTGTTTTTT
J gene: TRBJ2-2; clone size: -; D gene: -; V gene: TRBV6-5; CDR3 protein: CASRGGGGGRELFF; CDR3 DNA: TGTGCCAGCAGAGGGGGGGGTGGTGGCCGGGAGCTGTTTTTT
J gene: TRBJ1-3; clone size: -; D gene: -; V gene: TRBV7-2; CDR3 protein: CASSLIPPDYSGNTIYF; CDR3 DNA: TGTGCCAGCAGCTTAATTCCTCCAGATTACTCTGGAAACACCATATATTTT
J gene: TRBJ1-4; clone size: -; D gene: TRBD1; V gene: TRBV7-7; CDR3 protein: CASGLTGGLDEKLFF; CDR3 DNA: TGTGCCAGCGGATTAACAGGGGGTTTGGATGAAAAACTGTTTTTT
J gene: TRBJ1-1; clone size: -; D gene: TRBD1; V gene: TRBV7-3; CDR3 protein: CASRPDRANTEAFF; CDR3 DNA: TGTGCCAGCAGACCTGACAGGGCTAACACTGAAGCTTTCTTT
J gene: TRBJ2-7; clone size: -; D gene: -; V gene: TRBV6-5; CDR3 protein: CASSYSGLGGEYF; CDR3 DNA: TGTGCCAGCAGTTACTCGGGCCTCGGTGGTGAGTACTTC
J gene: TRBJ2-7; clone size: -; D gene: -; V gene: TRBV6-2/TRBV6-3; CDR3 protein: CASSYGPGEDYEQYF; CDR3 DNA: TGTGCCAGCAGTTACGGACCGGGAGAGGACTACGAGCAGTACTTC
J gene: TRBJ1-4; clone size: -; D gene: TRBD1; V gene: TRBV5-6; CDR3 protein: CASSGTGQKDEKLFF; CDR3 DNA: TGTGCCAGCAGCGGGACAGGGCAGAAAGATGAAAAACTGTTTTTT
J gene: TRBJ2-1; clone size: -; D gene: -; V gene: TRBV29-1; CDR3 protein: CSVEDSRKTYNEQFF; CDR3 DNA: TGCAGCGTTGAAGATTCCAGAAAGACCTACAATGAGCAGTTCTTC
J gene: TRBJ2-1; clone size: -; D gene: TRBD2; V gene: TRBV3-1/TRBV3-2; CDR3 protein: CASSQEEREGQNNEQFF; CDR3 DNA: TGTGCCAGCAGCCAAGAGGAGCGGGAGGGCCAGAACAATGAGCAGTTCTTC
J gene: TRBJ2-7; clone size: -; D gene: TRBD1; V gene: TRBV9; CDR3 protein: CASSVGDRGPYEQYF; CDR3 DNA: TGTGCCAGCAGCGTAGGGGACAGGGGACCCTACGAGCAGTACTTC
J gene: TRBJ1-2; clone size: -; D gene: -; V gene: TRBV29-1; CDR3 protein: CSGQHRYGYTF; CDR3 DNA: TGCAGCGGCCAACACCGCTATGGCTACACCTTC